This T cell receptor beta chain was found in a study of blood T cell repertoires in COVID-19. Looking at the study overall: Collection of acute and convalescent COVID-19 samples took place in the United States, Italy and Spain. T cells, B-cell-depleted T cells, or PBMCs supplied cDNA or gDNA.

Germline assignment: CDR1 KGHSH and CDR2 LQKENI. CDR3 length equals 14 residues. V dropped 3 bases and J dropped 4 bases, with 12 bases sitting between them. This table comes from immunoSEQ multiplex PCR, and its TCRdb copy is limited to in-frame clones, with some not included. The repertoire holds 130,000 or so clones, with more than 80% as singletons. This receptor was taken from a human donor in a cohort sampled during active COVID-19. Sequencing was done on a sample of peripheral blood. The rearrangement joins TRBV18 to TRBJ1-1, with D maybe TRBD1 (5 bases). CDR3 bases: TGTGCCAGCTCACCCACGGGGGGTGTCACTGAAGCTTTCTTT. Translated, it gives CASSPTGGVTEAFF.